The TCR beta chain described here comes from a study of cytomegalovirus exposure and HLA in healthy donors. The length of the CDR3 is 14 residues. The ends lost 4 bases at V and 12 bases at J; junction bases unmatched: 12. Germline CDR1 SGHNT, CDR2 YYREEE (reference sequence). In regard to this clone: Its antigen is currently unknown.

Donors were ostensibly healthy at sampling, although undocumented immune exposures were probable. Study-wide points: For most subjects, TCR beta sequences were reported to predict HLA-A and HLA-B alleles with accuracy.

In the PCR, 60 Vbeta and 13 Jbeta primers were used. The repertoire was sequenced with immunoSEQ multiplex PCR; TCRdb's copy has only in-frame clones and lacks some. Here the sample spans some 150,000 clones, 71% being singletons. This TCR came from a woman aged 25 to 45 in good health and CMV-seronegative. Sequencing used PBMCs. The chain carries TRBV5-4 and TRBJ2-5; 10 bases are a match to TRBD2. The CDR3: CASSAGLAARGEYF. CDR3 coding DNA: TGTGCCAGCAGCGCTGGACTAGCGGCCCGGGGGGAGTACTTC. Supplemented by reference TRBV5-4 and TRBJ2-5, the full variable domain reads ETGVTQSPTHLIKTRGQQVTLRCSSQSGHNTVSWYQQALGQGPQFIFQYYREEENGRGNFPPRFSGLQFPNYSSELNVNALELDDSALYLCASSAGLAARGEYFGPGTRLLVL.